The 20 T cell receptor beta chains below come from one sample, sequenced in a study of cytomegalovirus exposure and HLA in healthy donors. 13 Jbeta primers and 60 Vbeta primers were used for the PCR. Sequencing was performed with immunoSEQ multiplex PCR; in TCRdb, only in-frame clones are kept and a portion is missing. The sample records hundreds of thousands of clones, roughly 84% being singletons. Sample: PBMCs. The receptors shown here come from a girl aged 2-15 years in good health and CMV-seronegative.

V is TRBV6-5 and J is TRBJ2-7, with 12 bases matching TRBD2. Germline V lookup: CDR1 MNHEY, CDR2 SVGAGI. Unmatched junction bases numbered 6, after V lost 5 bases and J lost 4 bases. The CDR3 covers 15 residues. The CDR3, as DNA: TGTGCCAGCAGTCAGACTAGCGGGAGTGAATACGAGCAGTACTTC. It translates to CASSQTSGSEYEQYF.

The rearrangement uses TRBV5-6 and TRBJ1-3, with D perhaps matching TRBD1 (5 bases). The CDR3 runs to 16 residues. V lost 0 bases and J 0 bases, leaving 10 bases between the germline ends. Germline V CDR1 and CDR2: SGHDT, YYEEEE. CDR3 nucleotide sequence: TGTGCCAGCAGCTTGGGGACACAACTCTCTGGAAACACCATATATTTT. Translation gives CASSLGTQLSGNTIYF.

The rearrangement uses TRBV6-5 and TRBJ1-5; 9 bases fit TRBD1. CDR3 length equals 15 residues. The V gene's germline CDR1 is MNHEY and CDR2 SVGAGI. J gave up 7 bases and V 6 bases, and 10 bases lay outside the gene matches. The CDR3 nucleotides read TGTGCCAGCAGCCGTCGACAGGGGGTAGGACAGCCCCAGCATTTT. Residues: CASSRRQGVGQPQHF.

The CDR3 DNA reads as TGTGCCAGCAGTTACCGTCCCCCAGGGAGGGGCACTGAAGCTTTCTTT. It encodes CASSYRPPGRGTEAFF. This chain uses TRBV6-6 with TRBJ1-1; D possibly corresponds to TRBD1 (5 bases). The CDR3 has 16 residues. V lost 2 bases to trimming and J lost 4 bases, with 17 bases between them. Germline V gene sequence: CDR1 MNHNY, CDR2 SVGAGI (reference sequence).

The chain uses TRBV11-2 and TRBJ2-7; D might be TRBD2 (6 bases). The CDR3 is 14 amino acids. Germline V gives CDR1 SGHAT, CDR2 FQNNGV. Trimming pared 1 base from V and 2 bases from J, leaving 9 bases between. CDR3 residues: CASSLAGLAYEQYF. The CDR3 nucleotides read TGTGCCAGCAGCTTAGCGGGACTGGCCTACGAGCAGTACTTC.

The V gene is TRBV7-8, the J gene TRBJ2-3, with 12 positions matching TRBD2. This CDR3 comprises 18 residues. CDR1 SGHVS and CDR2 FQNEAQ come from the germline V gene. V trimming: 1 base; J trimming: 3 bases; junction bases outside the gene matches: 8. CDR3 coding DNA: TGTGCCAGCAGCTTAGAAGGACTAGCGGGGACCTCAACAGATACGCAGTATTTT. Translating gives CASSLEGLAGTSTDTQYF.

The chain recombines TRBV7-8 with TRBJ2-1; TRBD2 agrees at 8 bases. J was trimmed by 6 bases and V by 2 bases; bases with no gene match: 6. In germline, CDR1 is SGHVS, CDR2 FQNEAQ. The CDR3 contains 15 residues. The CDR3 DNA reads TGTGCCAGCAGCTTATACGGGGGGGCTATCAATGAGCAGTTCTTC. It specifies CASSLYGGAINEQFF.

The chain recombines TRBV5-6 with TRBJ1-1, with 9 bases fitting TRBD1. Germline CDR1 is SGHDT and CDR2 is YYEEEE. This CDR3 contains 14 residues. V was clipped by 3 bases and J by 3 bases; unmatched bases: 3. The CDR3 bases are TGTGCCAGCAGCTGGGGACAGGGATACACTGAAGCTTTCTTT. Amino acid sequence: CASSWGQGYTEAFF.

The rearrangement links TRBV6-1 to TRBJ1-5; D call uncertain. The V end lost 4 bases, the J end lost 0 bases, and 10 bases lay between the germline ends. This CDR3 contains 15 residues. Germline V gives CDR1 MNHNS, CDR2 SASEGT. The CDR3 loop reads CASSGGLLSNQPQHF. CDR3 in DNA: TGTGCCAGCAGTGGCGGACTCCTTAGCAATCAGCCCCAGCATTTT.

The V and J genes are TRBV27 and TRBJ1-2; possible D gene TRBD1, 6 bases. Germline lookup yields CDR1 MNHEY and CDR2 SMNVEV (reference sequence). V dropped 0 bases and J dropped 5 bases, with 13 bases sitting between them. CDR3 length: 15 amino acids. The CDR3 region is CASSLSGGGTYGYTF. In nucleotides, the CDR3 is TGTGCCAGCAGTTTATCAGGCGGGGGCACGTATGGCTACACCTTC.

V and J are TRBV7-3 and TRBJ2-2, with 9 positions matching TRBD1. V lost 5 bases and J lost 6; bases outside the gene matches: 4. CDR3 length equals 14 residues. Germline loops: CDR1 SGHTA, CDR2 FQGTGA. The DNA of the CDR3 is TGTGCCAGCAGCCGCGACAGGGGGTCCGGGGAGCTGTTTTTT. Its translation: CASSRDRGSGELFF.

J is TRBJ2-7 and V is TRBV6-6; 7 positions match TRBD2. CDR1 and CDR2 from the germline V gene are MNHNY and SVGAGI (reference sequence). CDR3 length: 16 residues. V shed 6 bases and J 0 bases; nucleotides not matched to a gene: 11. The CDR3 coding sequence is TGTGCCAGCAGCCCACAAGGAGCGGGGAGCTCCTACGAGCAGTACTTC. It translates to CASSPQGAGSSYEQYF.

The rearrangement links TRBV30 to TRBJ2-1; 15 bases map to TRBD2. With 2 bases clipped from V and 9 bases from J, the junction kept 5 bases outside the gene matches. The CDR3 is made up of 15 amino acids. Germline V CDR1 and CDR2: GTSNPN, SVGIG (reference sequence). CDR3 protein: CAWSPPGLAGGEQFF. The CDR3 DNA is TGTGCCTGGAGTCCACCGGGACTAGCGGGAGGTGAGCAGTTCTTC.

The V call is TRBV5-5, the J call TRBJ2-7, with D possibly being TRBD1 (6 bases). The length of the CDR3 is 15 residues. Trimming took 4 bases from V and 2 from J, leaving 16 bases between them. Germline V gene data show CDR1 as SGHKS and CDR2 as YYEKEE (reference sequence). The CDR3 loop is CASSVLQGQAYEQYF. The CDR3 coding sequence is TGTGCCAGCAGCGTACTCCAGGGGCAGGCCTACGAGCAGTACTTC.

This clone has a single count. The same CDR3 can be traced to other DNA sequences in this sample. This chain connects TRBV5-1 to TRBJ2-2, with D maybe TRBD2 (6 bases). CDR3 length: 14 amino acids. The V end lost 0 bases, the J end lost 4 bases, and 7 bases lay between the germline ends. Germline CDR1 is SGHRS and CDR2 is YFSETQ. The CDR3 spells CASSLAGVTGELFF. The CDR3 bases are TGCGCCAGCAGCTTGGCGGGAGTCACCGGGGAGCTGTTTTTT.

This chain connects TRBV6-6 to TRBJ2-1; 7 nucleotides line up with TRBD2. Per germline, CDR1 MNHNY and CDR2 SVGAGI (reference sequence). Unmatched junction bases numbered 3, after V lost 6 bases and J lost 1 base. The CDR3 is 14 residues long. In DNA form, the CDR3 reads TGTGCCAGCAGCGGACTAGGGTCCTACAATGAGCAGTTCTTC. It codes for CASSGLGSYNEQFF.

The chain links TRBV15 to TRBJ2-7; 8 bases align to TRBD1. The CDR3 contains 14 residues. After removal of 1 base from V and 4 bases from J, the junction contained 3 bases not matched to a gene. The V gene's germline CDR1 is LNHNV and CDR2 YYDKDF (reference sequence). The CDR3 region is CATSRGTGTYEQYF. The CDR3 DNA follows: TGTGCCACCAGCAGAGGGACAGGGACTTACGAGCAGTACTTC.

V usage is TRBV2 and J usage is TRBJ2-7, with 13 positions matching TRBD2. V lost 7 bases, J lost 3 bases, and 3 bases stayed unmatched. The CDR3 covers 14 residues. The germline V gene has CDR1 SNHLY and CDR2 FYNNEI. CDR3 DNA: TGTGCCAGCAACGGACTAGCGGGAGACTACGAGCAGTACTTC. It encodes CASNGLAGDYEQYF.

V is TRBV5-6 and J is TRBJ2-4, with D possibly matching TRBD1 (5 bases). Trimming pared 2 bases from V and 6 bases from J, leaving 9 bases between. Germline lookup yields CDR1 SGHDT and CDR2 YYEEEE. The CDR3 runs to 13 residues. The CDR3 nucleotides are TGTGCCAGCAGCTTTCGTCAGGGAAACATTCAGTACTTC. Protein: CASSFRQGNIQYF.

This clone was observed a handful of times. The CDR3 nucleotides read TGTGCCAGCATGCGGGAGGGCCTTATAGGGGAGACCCAGTACTTC. It is translated as CASMREGLIGETQYF. The V gene is TRBV6-6, the J gene TRBJ2-5; 9 positions agree with TRBD2. CDR3 length: 15 amino acids. The V gene's germline CDR1 is MNHNY and CDR2 SVGAGI (reference sequence). Trimming cost V 7 bases and J 5 bases; bases outside gene matches: 11.